This T cell receptor beta chain was documented in a study of T cell changes during pregnancy in multiple sclerosis. The germline V gene encodes CDR1 SGHTS and CDR2 YDEGEE. This CDR3 contains 14 residues. V was pared by 4 bases and J by 8 bases, with 7 bases of the junction left unmatched. Clones were sequenced by immunoSEQ multiplex PCR, and TCRdb holds only the in-frame ones, with some missing. The table includes tens of thousands of clones, about 92% detected once. This receptor was taken from a female donor with multiple sclerosis, enrolled in a pregnancy study. The gene calls are TRBV5-8 and TRBJ1-4, with TRBD1 matching over 8 bases. Sample: CD4+ T cells from peripheral blood mononuclear cells, taken after pregnancy. The CDR3: CASSAQGAREKLFF. DNA of the CDR3: TGTGCCAGCAGCGCCCAGGGGGCCAGGGAAAAACTGTTTTTT.